These 3 T cell receptor beta chains were all obtained from the same sample, sequenced in a study of blood T cell repertoires in COVID-19. Data came from immunoSEQ multiplex PCR; TCRdb stores just in-frame clones and leaves some out. The table records around 150,000 clones, 84% of them present only once. The sequencing input was peripheral blood. All receptors come from a man between 65 and 85 years old with acute or convalescent COVID-19.

This clone has only a few counts. This chain joins TRBV5-6 and TRBJ1-1, with TRBD1 matching over 9 bases. V shed 2 bases and J 4 bases; nucleotides not matched to a gene: 15. The CDR3 spans 18 residues. Germline CDR1 reads SGHDT; CDR2 reads YYEEEE. The CDR3 region is CASSLTVPGQGLGTEAFF. The CDR3 DNA reads as TGTGCCAGCAGCTTAACCGTCCCGGGACAGGGACTGGGCACTGAAGCTTTCTTT.

The chain couples TRBV6-4 to TRBJ2-1; 10 positions match TRBD2. V lost 8 bases and J lost 3; bases outside the gene matches: 7. CDR1 is MRHNA, CDR2 SNTAGT, per germline. CDR3 length: 15 amino acids. The DNA of the CDR3 is TGTGCCAGCTCAATAGCGGGGGGAGACTACAATGAGCAGTTCTTC. This sequence encodes CASSIAGGDYNEQFF.

V usage is TRBV11-1 and J usage is TRBJ2-4, with TRBD2 as a possible D gene (6 bases). This CDR3 has 15 residues. The V end lost 5 bases, the J end lost 8 bases, and 19 bases lay between the germline ends. The germline CDR1 and CDR2 sequences are SGHAT and FQDESV (reference sequence). The CDR3 protein is CASSLRAAERDIQYF. CDR3 nucleotide sequence: TGTGCCAGCAGCCTTCGCGCGGCAGAGCGGGACATTCAGTACTTC.